This TCR beta chain is drawn from a study of shared clonotypes between healthy human individuals. For the study at large: In total, the donors were a couple of women and three men aged 18 to 49.

Deep-level running was used for the assay. Each unsorted PBMC replicate got 300 ng genomic DNA, roughly 30,000 genomes. This table comes from immunoSEQ multiplex PCR, and its TCRdb copy is limited to in-frame clones, with some not included. The sample comprises more than 400,000 clones, roughly 80% of which are singletons, and roughly 13% rests with the top ten. Germline-derived CDR1 and CDR2 are GTSNPN and SVGIG (reference sequence). The CDR3 has 14 residues. V was clipped by 1 base and J by 6 bases, with 13 bases between them. The source material was PBMCs. The V gene is TRBV30, the J gene TRBJ2-1, with D uncertain. The sequence was obtained from a woman between 35 and 50 years old in good health. Some clones in this sample may be carry-over from other donors' samples. This CDR3 reads CAWSGLDPVNEQFF. For the CDR3, the DNA is TGTGCCTGGAGTGGGCTGGACCCGGTCAATGAGCAGTTCTTC.